The 8 T cell receptor beta chains in this list originate from one sample, sequenced in a study of T cell responses to AZD1222 COVID-19 vaccine. Profiling relied on immunoSEQ multiplex PCR, and the TCRdb table lists in-frame clones only, not all of them. The table lists some 120,000 clones, 88% of them singletons. The source material was peripheral blood, sampled 28 days after the second AZD1222 dose. The receptor source for this set is an adult who received the AZD1222 COVID-19 vaccine.

In this sample, this clone turned up a few times. The chain employs TRBV28 and TRBJ1-2, with 7 bases aligning to TRBD1. V was clipped by 5 bases and J by 4 bases; unmatched bases: 7. CDR1 MDHEN and CDR2 SYDVKM come from the germline V gene. The CDR3 is made up of 14 amino acids. The CDR3 sequence is CASSPLGQVYGYTF. CDR3 coding DNA: TGTGCCAGCAGTCCCCTCGGACAGGTCTATGGCTACACCTTC.

This chain connects TRBV28 to TRBJ1-2; no firm D call. CDR3 length: 14 amino acids. V gave up 6 bases and J gave up 3 bases, with 14 bases separating them. The V gene's germline CDR1 is MDHEN and CDR2 SYDVKM. Here the CDR3 reads CASRESARHYGYTF. CDR3 DNA sequence: TGTGCCAGCAGAGAGTCAGCTCGACACTATGGCTACACCTTC.

This clone was seen once. This chain joins TRBV27 and TRBJ2-1; 11 nucleotides align to TRBD2. CDR1 and CDR2 (germline): MNHEY, SMNVEV (reference sequence). V was pared by 4 bases and J by 1 base, with 3 bases of the junction left unmatched. The CDR3 extends over 16 amino acids. The CDR3 nucleotides are TGTGCCAGCAGTTCATGGACTAGCGGGTCCTACAATGAGCAGTTCTTC. It codes for CASSSWTSGSYNEQFF.

The chain carries TRBV6-5 and TRBJ1-2; D is perhaps TRBD1 (6 bases). CDR3 length equals 13 residues. Germline loops: CDR1 MNHEY, CDR2 SVGAGI. The ends were cut back, 0 bases at V and 13 bases at J, with 15 bases in the middle. CDR3 loop: CASSYSEGVAITF. The DNA of the CDR3 is TGTGCCAGCAGTTACTCGGAGGGGGTCGCGATCACCTTC.

The chain is built from TRBV28 and TRBJ1-2; 7 bases map to TRBD1. This CDR3 has 13 residues. V gave up 6 bases and J gave up 7 bases; unmatched junction bases: 8. Per germline, CDR1 MDHEN and CDR2 SYDVKM. The CDR3 sequence: CASRLTGARGYTF. CDR3 bases: TGTGCCAGCAGACTTACAGGGGCTCGTGGCTACACCTTC.

This chain connects TRBV6-6 to TRBJ1-2, with D possibly TRBD1 on 5 matching bases. V lost 0 bases and J lost 3, with 8 bases in between. From germline, CDR1 is MNHNY and CDR2 SVGAGI (reference sequence). The CDR3 is 14 amino acids. The CDR3 region has the DNA TGTGCCAGCAGTTACTCACGAGGGGACTATGGCTACACCTTC. Encoded protein: CASSYSRGDYGYTF.

V is TRBV27 and J is TRBJ2-7; a weak D match, TRBD2 (5 bases). Germline V lookup: CDR1 MNHEY, CDR2 SMNVEV (reference sequence). The CDR3 loop spans 14 amino acids. With 7 bases removed from V and 2 bases from J, the gap between germline ends came to 15 bases. In DNA form, the CDR3 reads TGTGCCAGCAAAGGACTCCTCTCGACCTACGAGCAGTACTTC. Translating it yields CASKGLLSTYEQYF.

The V and J genes are TRBV5-1 and TRBJ2-2; 10 bases map to TRBD1. Germline CDR1 SGHRS, CDR2 YFSETQ. Unmatched junction bases numbered 3, after V lost 4 bases and J lost 3 bases. This CDR3 comprises 15 residues. As DNA, the CDR3 is TGCGCCAGCAGCGCCGGACAGGGGGACACCGGGGAGCTGTTTTTT. Translating gives CASSAGQGDTGELFF.